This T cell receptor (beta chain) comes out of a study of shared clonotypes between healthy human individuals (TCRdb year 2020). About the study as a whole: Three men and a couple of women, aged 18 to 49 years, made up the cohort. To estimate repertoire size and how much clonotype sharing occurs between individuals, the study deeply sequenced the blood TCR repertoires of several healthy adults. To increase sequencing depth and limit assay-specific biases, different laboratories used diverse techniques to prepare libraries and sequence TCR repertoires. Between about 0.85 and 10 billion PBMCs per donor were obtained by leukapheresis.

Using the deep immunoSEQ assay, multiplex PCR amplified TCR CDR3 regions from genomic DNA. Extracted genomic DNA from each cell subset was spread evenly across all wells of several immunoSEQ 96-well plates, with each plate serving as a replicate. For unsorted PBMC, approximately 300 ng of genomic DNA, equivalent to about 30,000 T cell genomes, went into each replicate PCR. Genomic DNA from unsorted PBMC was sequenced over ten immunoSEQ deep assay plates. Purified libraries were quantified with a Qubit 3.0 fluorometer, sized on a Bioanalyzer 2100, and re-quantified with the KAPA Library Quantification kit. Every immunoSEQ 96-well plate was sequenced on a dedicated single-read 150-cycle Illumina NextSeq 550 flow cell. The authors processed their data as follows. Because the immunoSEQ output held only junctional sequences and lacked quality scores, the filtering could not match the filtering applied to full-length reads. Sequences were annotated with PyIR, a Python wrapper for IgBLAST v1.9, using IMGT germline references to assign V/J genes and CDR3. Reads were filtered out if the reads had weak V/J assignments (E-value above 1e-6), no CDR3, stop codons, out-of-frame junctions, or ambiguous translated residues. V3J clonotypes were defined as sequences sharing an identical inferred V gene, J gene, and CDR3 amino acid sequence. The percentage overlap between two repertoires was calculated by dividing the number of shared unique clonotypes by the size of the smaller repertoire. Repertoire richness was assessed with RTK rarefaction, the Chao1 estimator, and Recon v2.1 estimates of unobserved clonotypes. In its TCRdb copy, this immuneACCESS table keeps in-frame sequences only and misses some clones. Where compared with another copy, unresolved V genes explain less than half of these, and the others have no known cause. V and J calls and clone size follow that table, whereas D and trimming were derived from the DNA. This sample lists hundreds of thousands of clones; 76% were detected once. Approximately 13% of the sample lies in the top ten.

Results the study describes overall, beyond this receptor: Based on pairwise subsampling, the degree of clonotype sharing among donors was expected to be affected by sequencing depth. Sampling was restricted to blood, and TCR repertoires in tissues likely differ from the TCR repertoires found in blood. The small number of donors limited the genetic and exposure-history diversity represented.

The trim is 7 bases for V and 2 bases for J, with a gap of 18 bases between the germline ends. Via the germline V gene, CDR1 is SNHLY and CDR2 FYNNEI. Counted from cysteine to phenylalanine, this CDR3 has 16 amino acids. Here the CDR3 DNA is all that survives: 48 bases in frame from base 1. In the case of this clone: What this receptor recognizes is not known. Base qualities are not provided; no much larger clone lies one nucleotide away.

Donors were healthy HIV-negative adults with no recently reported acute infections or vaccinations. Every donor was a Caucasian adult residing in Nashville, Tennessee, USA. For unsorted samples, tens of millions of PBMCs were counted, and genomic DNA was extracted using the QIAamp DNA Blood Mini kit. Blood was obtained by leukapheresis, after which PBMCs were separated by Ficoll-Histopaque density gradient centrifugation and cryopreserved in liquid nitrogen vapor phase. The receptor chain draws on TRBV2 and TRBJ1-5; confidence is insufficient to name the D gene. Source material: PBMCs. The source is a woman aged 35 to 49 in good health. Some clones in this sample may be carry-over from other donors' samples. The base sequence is TGTGCCAGCAAGGACTCAACGGGCCCTGGCAATCAGCCCCAGCATTTT. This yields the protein CASKDSTGPGNQPQHF.